The TCR beta chain under discussion was sequenced for a study of OX40 agonist ivuxolimab in advanced cancers. Study conclusions and caveats: With doses of 0.1 to 3.0 mg/kg, CD4+ and CD8+ blood T cells had undergone clonal expansion by week 6. Relative to CD4+ cells, CD8+ T cells on average had more expanded clones.

The repertoire was sequenced with immunoSEQ multiplex PCR; TCRdb's copy has only in-frame clones and lacks some. The sample lists around 40,000 clones, approximately 79% occurring once. About this clone itself: Its antigen is not known. At one end, the junction sequence differs from germline, possibly due to a read error. The sample contains more than one DNA sequence encoding this CDR3.

This CDR3 has 15 amino acids. CDR1 is SGDLS, CDR2 YYNGEE, per germline. Specimen: CD4+ or CD8+ T cells sorted from blood, collected in a trial of the OX40 agonist ivuxolimab. The chain is built from TRBV9 and TRBJ2-7; 7 bases fit TRBD1. This TCR came from an adult with an advanced solid tumor such as melanoma, head and neck, liver or kidney cancer. The CDR3 here is CASSPLGTDSYEQYF. CDR3 coding DNA: TGTGCCAGCAGCCCCCTCGGGACAGACTCCTACGAGCAATACTTC.